Below are 13 T cell receptor beta chains sequenced from a single sample in a study of Graves' ophthalmopathy and Graves' hyperthyroidism. The TCR beta CDR3 regions underwent amplification from RNA transcripts. Scientists carried out first-round RT-PCR using HTBI primers and then a second-round multiplex PCR. TCRdb ran MiXCR on the multiplex PCR reads and lists one entry per CDR3 protein. Of approximately 1.2 million distinct CDR3 sequences in the sample, about two fifths are singletons; the top ten hold approximately 10%. Specimen: peripheral blood or thyroid tissue (not recorded which). The receptors were gathered from an adult man with Graves' hyperthyroidism.

This clonotype was counted many times. This sequence joins TRBV5-1 and TRBJ1-5; 9 bases match TRBD1. Germline V gene sequence: CDR1 SGHRS, CDR2 YFSETQ. The junction had 4 bases not matched to a gene; V was cut back by 5 bases and J by 4 bases. The CDR3 is 14 residues long. DNA of the CDR3: TGCGCCAGCAGTACGGGGACAGGGAATCAGCCCCAGCATTTT. Protein: CASSTGTGNQPQHF. The variable domain in full, with the rest retrieved from reference TRBV5-1 and TRBJ1-5, is KAGVTQTPRYLIKTRGQQVTLSCSPISGHRSVSWYQQTPGQGLQFLFEYFSETQRNKGNFPGRFSGRQFSNSRSEMNVSTLELGDSALYLCASSTGTGNQPQHFGDGTRLSIL.

This CDR3 is CASRMSDFQETQYF. The CDR3 nucleotides read TGTGCCAGCAGAATGTCGGACTTCCAAGAGACCCAGTACTTC. V is TRBV2 and J is TRBJ2-5; possibly TRBD2 for D (5 bases). CDR1 is SNHLY and CDR2 is FYNNEI in the germline V gene. This CDR3 spans 14 amino acids. Trimming left V 6 bases short and J 1 base short, with 12 bases between.

The J gene is TRBJ1-1, the V gene TRBV5-1, with a possible D match to TRBD1 (6 bases). V was pared by 4 bases and J by 7 bases, with 17 bases between. Per the germline V gene, CDR1 is SGHRS and CDR2 is YFSETQ. The length of the CDR3 is 14 residues. In DNA form, the CDR3 reads TGCGCCAGCAGCCCGGGAGGTGGGGGCGGTGAAGCTTTCTTT. Encoded protein: CASSPGGGGGEAFF.

The table lists this clonotype with a few counts. This sequence joins TRBV25-1 and TRBJ2-7, with D tentatively TRBD1 or TRBD2 (5 bases each). Deletions cut 5 bases from V and 0 bases from J, with 14 bases between. Germline V gives CDR1 MGHDK, CDR2 SYGVNS. The CDR3 is made up of 15 amino acids. CDR3 nucleotides: TGTGCCAGCAGTTACGGGGACCTTAGCTCCTACGAGCAGTACTTC. Protein: CASSYGDLSSYEQYF.

The V call is TRBV29-1, the J call TRBJ2-5; maybe TRBD2 (5 bases). Trimming stripped 4 bases from V and 5 bases from J, with 23 bases between. CDR1 SQVTM and CDR2 ANQGSEA come from the germline V gene. This CDR3 spans 16 amino acids. The CDR3 nucleotides are TGCAGCGTTGTGTCCCCCCGGTGGGGTGGCGGGGAGACCCAGTACTTC. This translates into CSVVSPRWGGGETQYF.

The rearrangement uses TRBV19 and TRBJ1-1, with TRBD1 matching over 10 bases. V shed 4 bases, J shed 3 bases, and the junction held 8 bases outside the gene matches. The CDR3 runs to 16 residues. Per the germline V gene, CDR1 is LNHDA and CDR2 is SQIVND (reference sequence). In DNA form, the CDR3 reads TGTGCCAGTAGTACCCCACGGGACAGGGGTGACACTGAAGCTTTCTTT. Residues: CASSTPRDRGDTEAFF.

In this sample, this clonotype turned up many times. CDR3 region: CAISGPKETQYF. CDR3 DNA: TGTGCCATCAGTGGTCCTAAAGAGACCCAGTACTTC. The chain uses TRBV10-3 and TRBJ2-5; D is unclear. The CDR3 is 12 residues long. Germline V gene data show CDR1 as ENHRY and CDR2 as SYGVKD. Trimming removed 4 bases from V and 3 bases from J, with 6 bases in between.

Comments on this clonotype: Just one base apart from a much larger clone, this may be a read error. The CDR3 does not end in the conserved phenylalanine or tryptophan, so this is likely a read error. This chain links TRBV7-8 with TRBJ2-7; 8 bases line up with TRBD2. The V segment lost 4 bases and the J segment 3 bases; nucleotides outside the gene matches: 8. The CDR3 runs to 15 residues. Germline CDR1 reads SGHVS; CDR2 reads FQNEAQ. CDR3 nucleotide sequence: TGTGCCAGCAGCTCCACTCGGGGGGGGGGCTACGAGCAGTACCTC. It encodes CASSSTRGGGYEQYL.

This clonotype has at least ten counts. The V gene is TRBV20-1, the J gene TRBJ2-7; D not resolved. CDR1 is DFQATT and CDR2 is SNEGSKA in the germline V gene (reference sequence). V lost 6 bases, J lost 5 bases, and 14 bases lay in between. The CDR3 is 12 amino acids. The CDR3, as DNA: TGCAGTGCCTACGCGGTTGGGCACGAGCAGTACTTC. It encodes CSAYAVGHEQYF.

The sample holds many counts of this clonotype. The chain combines TRBV20-1 with TRBJ2-7; D is perhaps TRBD2 (6 bases). The germline V gene has CDR1 DFQATT and CDR2 SNEGSKA (reference sequence). V was trimmed by 1 base and J by 10 bases, leaving 14 bases between them. The CDR3 has 12 amino acids. The CDR3 spells CSARAGLPLQYF. In nucleotides, the CDR3 is TGCAGTGCTAGAGCGGGACTCCCTCTTCAGTACTTC.

The table lists this clonotype with a few counts. This may arise from a read error, as a much more abundant clone is one base away. This CDR3 is missing its conserved last phenylalanine or tryptophan, likely due to a read error. This rearrangement joins TRBV7-9 to TRBJ1-5, with 7 bases aligning to TRBD1. CDR3 size: 14 residues. Germline assignment: CDR1 SEHNR and CDR2 FQNEAQ (reference sequence). With V trimmed by 2 bases and J by 13 bases, 11 bases remained unmatched. CDR3 in DNA: TGTGCCAGCAGCTTAACGGGACAGCTCGACGTTCAGCATTCT. Translated: CASSLTGQLDVQHS.

CDR3 amino acids: CASSFNKYSPLHF. The CDR3 bases are TGTGCCAGCAGTTTTAATAAGTATTCACCCCTCCACTTT. The genes are TRBV9 and TRBJ1-6; D is uncertain. Germline-derived CDR1 and CDR2 are SGDLS and YYNGEE. Trimming took 5 bases from V and 8 from J, leaving 11 bases between them. The CDR3 sequence is 13 residues long.

V is TRBV4-1 and J is TRBJ2-7; D possibly uses TRBD1 or TRBD2 (5 bases each). The V gene's germline CDR1 is MGHRA and CDR2 YSYEKL. The V and J ends lost 2 bases and 3 bases respectively, with 14 bases between them. The CDR3 is made up of 15 amino acids. This chain's CDR3 is CASSQRQRGGYEQYF. The DNA for the CDR3 is TGCGCCAGCAGCCAACGACAGAGGGGCGGCTACGAGCAGTACTTC.